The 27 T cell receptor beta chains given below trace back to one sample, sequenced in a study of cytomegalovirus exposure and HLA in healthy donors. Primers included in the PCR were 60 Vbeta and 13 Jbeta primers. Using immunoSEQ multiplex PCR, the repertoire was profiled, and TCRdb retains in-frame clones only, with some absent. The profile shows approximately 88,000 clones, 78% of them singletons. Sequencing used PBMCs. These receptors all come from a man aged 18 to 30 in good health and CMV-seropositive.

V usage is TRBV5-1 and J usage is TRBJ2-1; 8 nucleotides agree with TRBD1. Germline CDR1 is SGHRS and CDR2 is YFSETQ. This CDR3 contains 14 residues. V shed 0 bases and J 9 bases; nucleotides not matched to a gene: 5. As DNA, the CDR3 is TGCGCCAGCAGCTTGGCCGAGACAGGGGTTGAGCAGTTCTTC. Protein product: CASSLAETGVEQFF.

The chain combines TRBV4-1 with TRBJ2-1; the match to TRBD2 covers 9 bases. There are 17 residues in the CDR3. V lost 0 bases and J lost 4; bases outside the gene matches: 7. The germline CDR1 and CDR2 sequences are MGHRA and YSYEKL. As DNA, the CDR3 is TGCGCCAGCAGCCAAGACCCCCCAGCGGGAGGATACAATGAGCAGTTCTTC. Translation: CASSQDPPAGGYNEQFF.

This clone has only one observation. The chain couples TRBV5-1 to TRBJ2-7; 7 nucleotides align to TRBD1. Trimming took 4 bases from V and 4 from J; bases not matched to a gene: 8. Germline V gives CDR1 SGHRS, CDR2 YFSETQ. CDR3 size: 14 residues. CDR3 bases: TGCGCCAGCAGCCCCCCGGGGACAGTTTACGAGCAGTACTTC. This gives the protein CASSPPGTVYEQYF.

The CDR3 DNA follows: TGTGCCAGCTCACCAGGGCTATCCACCTACAATGAGCAGTTCTTC. Residues: CASSPGLSTYNEQFF. This chain uses TRBV18 with TRBJ2-1; D is ambiguous. V lost 2 bases, J lost 2 bases, and 10 bases lay in between. Germline V CDR1 and CDR2: KGHSH, LQKENI. The CDR3 contains 15 residues.

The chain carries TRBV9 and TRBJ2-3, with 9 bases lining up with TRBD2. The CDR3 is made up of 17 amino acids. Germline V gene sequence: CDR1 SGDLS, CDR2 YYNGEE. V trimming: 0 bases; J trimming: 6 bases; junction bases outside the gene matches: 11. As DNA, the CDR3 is TGTGCCAGCAGCGTAGACACTGGCGGGAGGGCCTTGGATACGCAGTATTTT. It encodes CASSVDTGGRALDTQYF.

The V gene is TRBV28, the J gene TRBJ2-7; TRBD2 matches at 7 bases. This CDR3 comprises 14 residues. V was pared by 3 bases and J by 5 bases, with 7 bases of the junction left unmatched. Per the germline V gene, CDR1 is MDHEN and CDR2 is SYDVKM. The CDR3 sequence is CASSFGGSRHEQYF. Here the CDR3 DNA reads TGTGCCAGCAGTTTTGGCGGGAGCCGCCACGAGCAGTACTTC.

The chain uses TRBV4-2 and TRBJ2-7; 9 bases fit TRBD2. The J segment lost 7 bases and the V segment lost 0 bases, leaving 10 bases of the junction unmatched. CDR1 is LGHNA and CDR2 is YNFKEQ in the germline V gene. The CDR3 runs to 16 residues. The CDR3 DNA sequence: TGTGCCAGCAGCCAAGATCTGGGCGGGAGGGCCCGAGAGCAGTACTTC. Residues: CASSQDLGGRAREQYF.

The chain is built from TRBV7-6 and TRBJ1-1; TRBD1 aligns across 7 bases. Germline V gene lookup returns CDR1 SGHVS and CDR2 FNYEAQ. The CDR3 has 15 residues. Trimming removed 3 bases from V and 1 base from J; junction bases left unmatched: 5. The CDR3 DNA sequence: TGTGCCAGCAGCTTCTTGACAGGGACGAACACTGAAGCTTTCTTT. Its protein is CASSFLTGTNTEAFF.

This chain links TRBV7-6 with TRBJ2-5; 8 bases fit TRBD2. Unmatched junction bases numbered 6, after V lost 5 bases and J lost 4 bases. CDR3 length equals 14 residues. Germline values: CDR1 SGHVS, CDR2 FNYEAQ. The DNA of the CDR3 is TGTGCCAGCAGCGGCCCCGCGGGAGGAGAGACCCAGTACTTC. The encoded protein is CASSGPAGGETQYF.

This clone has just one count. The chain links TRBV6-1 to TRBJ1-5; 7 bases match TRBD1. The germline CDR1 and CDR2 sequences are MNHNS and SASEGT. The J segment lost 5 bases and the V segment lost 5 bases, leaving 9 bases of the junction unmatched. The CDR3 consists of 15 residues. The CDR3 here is CASSLQTGWYQPQHF. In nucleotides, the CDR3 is TGTGCCAGCAGTTTACAGACAGGGTGGTATCAGCCCCAGCATTTT.

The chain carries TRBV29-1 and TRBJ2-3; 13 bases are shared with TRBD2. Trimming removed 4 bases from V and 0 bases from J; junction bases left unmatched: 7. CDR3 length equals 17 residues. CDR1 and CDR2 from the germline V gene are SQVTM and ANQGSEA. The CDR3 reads CSVVGLAGEGSTDTQYF. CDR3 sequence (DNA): TGCAGCGTTGTAGGACTAGCGGGAGAGGGGAGCACAGATACGCAGTATTTT.

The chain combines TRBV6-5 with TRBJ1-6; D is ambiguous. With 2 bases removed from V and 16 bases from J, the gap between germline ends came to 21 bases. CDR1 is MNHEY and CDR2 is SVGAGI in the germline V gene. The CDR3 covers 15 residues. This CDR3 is CASSYPPSGLGPLHF. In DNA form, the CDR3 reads TGTGCCAGCAGTTACCCTCCTAGCGGTTTGGGCCCACTCCACTTT.

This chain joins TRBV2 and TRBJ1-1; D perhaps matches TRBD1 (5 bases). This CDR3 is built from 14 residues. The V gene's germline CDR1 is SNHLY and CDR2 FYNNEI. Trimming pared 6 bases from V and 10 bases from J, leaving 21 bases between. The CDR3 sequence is CASRATGEGDGAFF. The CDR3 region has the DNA TGTGCCAGCAGGGCTACTGGGGAAGGGGATGGAGCTTTCTTT.

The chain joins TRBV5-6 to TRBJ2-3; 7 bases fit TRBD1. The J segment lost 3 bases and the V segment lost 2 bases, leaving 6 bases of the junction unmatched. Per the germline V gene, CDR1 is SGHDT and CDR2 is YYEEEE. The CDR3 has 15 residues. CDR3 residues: CASSFSGQWTDTQYF. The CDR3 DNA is TGTGCCAGCAGCTTTTCGGGACAGTGGACAGATACGCAGTATTTT.

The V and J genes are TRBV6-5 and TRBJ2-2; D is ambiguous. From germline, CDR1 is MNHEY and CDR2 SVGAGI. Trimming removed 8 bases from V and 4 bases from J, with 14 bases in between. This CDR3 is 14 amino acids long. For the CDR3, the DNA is TGTGCCAGCCACCCACAGAAAAGCACCGGGGAGCTGTTTTTT. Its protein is CASHPQKSTGELFF.

CDR3: CASSFGLAGLRGRYNEQFF. CDR3 bases: TGCGCCAGCAGCTTCGGACTAGCGGGCCTACGAGGCCGTTACAATGAGCAGTTCTTC. The chain employs TRBV5-1 and TRBJ2-1; 11 nucleotides agree with TRBD2. V lost 2 bases to trimming and J lost 4 bases; unmatched junction nucleotides: 14. In germline, CDR1 is SGHRS, CDR2 YFSETQ. The length of the CDR3 is 19 residues.

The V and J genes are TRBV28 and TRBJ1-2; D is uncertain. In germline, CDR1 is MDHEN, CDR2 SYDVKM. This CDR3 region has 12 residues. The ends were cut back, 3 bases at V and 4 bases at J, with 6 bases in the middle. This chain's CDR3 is CASSFWSYGYTF. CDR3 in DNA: TGTGCCAGCAGTTTCTGGAGCTATGGCTACACCTTC.

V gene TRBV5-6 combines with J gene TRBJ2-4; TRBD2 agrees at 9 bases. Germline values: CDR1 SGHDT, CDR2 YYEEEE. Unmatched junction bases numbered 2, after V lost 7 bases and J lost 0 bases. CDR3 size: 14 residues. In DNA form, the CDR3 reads TGTGCCAGCGCAGCGGGGGGAGCCAAAAACATTCAGTACTTC. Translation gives CASAAGGAKNIQYF.

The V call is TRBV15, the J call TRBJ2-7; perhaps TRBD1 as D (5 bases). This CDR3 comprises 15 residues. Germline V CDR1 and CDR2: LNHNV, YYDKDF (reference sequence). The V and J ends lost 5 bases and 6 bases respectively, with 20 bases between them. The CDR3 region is CATSQRRVGVFEQYF. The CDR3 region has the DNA TGTGCCACCAGCCAACGCAGGGTAGGGGTTTTCGAGCAGTACTTC.

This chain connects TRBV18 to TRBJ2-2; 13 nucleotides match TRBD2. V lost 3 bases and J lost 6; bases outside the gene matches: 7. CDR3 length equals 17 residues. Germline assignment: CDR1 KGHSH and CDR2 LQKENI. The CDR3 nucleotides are TGTGCCAGCTCACCGCTCGAGGGACTAGCGGGATCCGGGGAGCTGTTTTTT. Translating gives CASSPLEGLAGSGELFF.

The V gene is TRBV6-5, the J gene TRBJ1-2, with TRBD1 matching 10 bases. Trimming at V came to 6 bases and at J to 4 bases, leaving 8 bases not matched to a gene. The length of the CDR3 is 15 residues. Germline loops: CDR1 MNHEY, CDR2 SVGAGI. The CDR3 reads CASSPMDRGGYGYTF. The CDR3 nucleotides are TGTGCCAGCAGCCCCATGGACAGGGGGGGCTATGGCTACACCTTC.

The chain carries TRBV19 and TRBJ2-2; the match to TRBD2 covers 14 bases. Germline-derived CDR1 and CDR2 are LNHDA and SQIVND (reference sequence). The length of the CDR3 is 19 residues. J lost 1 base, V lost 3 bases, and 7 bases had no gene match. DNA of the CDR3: TGTGCCAGTAGTATTTTGGGGGGACTAGCGGGAGTGAACACCGGGGAGCTGTTTTTT. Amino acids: CASSILGGLAGVNTGELFF.

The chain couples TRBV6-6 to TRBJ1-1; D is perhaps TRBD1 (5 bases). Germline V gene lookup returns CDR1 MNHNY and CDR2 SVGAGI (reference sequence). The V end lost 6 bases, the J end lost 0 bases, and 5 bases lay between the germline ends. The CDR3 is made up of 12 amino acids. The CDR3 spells CASRTVNTEAFF. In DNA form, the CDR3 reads TGTGCCAGCAGGACAGTGAACACTGAAGCTTTCTTT.

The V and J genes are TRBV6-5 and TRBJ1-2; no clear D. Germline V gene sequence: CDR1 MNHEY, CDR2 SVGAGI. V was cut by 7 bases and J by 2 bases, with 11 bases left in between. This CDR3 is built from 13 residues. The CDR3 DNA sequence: TGTGCCAGCATCGACACGGTAAACTATGGCTACACCTTC. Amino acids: CASIDTVNYGYTF.

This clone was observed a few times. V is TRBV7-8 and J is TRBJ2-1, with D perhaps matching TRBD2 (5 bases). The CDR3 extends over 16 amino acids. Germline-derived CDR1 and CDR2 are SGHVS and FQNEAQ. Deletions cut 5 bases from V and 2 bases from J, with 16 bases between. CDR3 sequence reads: CASSAKRGRAYNEQFF. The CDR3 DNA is TGTGCCAGCAGCGCCAAGCGAGGGCGCGCCTACAATGAGCAGTTCTTC.

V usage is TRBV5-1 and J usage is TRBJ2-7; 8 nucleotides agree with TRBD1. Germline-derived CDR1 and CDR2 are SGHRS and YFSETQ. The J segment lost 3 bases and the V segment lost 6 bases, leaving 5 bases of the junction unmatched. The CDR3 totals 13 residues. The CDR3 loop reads CASTAGQGYEQYF. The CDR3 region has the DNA TGCGCCAGCACCGCTGGACAGGGCTACGAGCAGTACTTC.

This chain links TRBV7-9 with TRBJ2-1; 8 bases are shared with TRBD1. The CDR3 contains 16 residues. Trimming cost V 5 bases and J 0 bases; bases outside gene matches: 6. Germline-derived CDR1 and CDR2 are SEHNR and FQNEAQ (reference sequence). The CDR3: CASSPKDRASYNEQFF. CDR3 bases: TGTGCCAGCAGCCCGAAGGACAGGGCCTCCTACAATGAGCAGTTCTTC.